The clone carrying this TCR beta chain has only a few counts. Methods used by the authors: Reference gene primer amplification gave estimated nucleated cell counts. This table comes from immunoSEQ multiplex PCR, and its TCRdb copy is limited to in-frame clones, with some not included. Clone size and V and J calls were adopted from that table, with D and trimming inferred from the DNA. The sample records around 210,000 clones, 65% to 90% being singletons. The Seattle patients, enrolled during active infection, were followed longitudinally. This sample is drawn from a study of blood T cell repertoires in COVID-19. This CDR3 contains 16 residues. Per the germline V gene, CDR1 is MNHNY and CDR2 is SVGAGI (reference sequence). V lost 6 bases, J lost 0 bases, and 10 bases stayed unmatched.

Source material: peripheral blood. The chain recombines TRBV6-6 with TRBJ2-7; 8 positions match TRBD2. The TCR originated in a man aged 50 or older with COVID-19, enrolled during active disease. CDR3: CASSSLAGLSSYEQYF. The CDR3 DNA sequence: TGTGCCAGCAGCAGTCTAGCGGGCCTTAGCTCCTACGAGCAGTACTTC.